The entry below describes one TCR beta chain. This specimen comes from a study of identical twins. MiXCR, run by TCRdb on the 5' RACE reads, gives a single entry per CDR3 protein. In the table there are about 240,000 distinct CDR3 sequences, about 10% of which are singletons. The clonotype originates from a man aged 45 to 65 in good health. The sequencing sample was made of memory T cells sorted from blood.

The CDR3 DNA sequence: TGCAGTGCTAGAGGGATCCGACACATTCAGTACTTC. Protein sequence: CSARGIRHIQYF. The V and J genes are TRBV20-1 and TRBJ2-4; D not certain. This CDR3 comprises 12 residues. Germline CDR1 reads DFQATT; CDR2 reads SNEGSKA (reference sequence). The ends were cut back, 1 base at V and 8 bases at J, with 9 bases in the middle.